This T cell receptor beta chain was sequenced for a study of cytomegalovirus exposure and HLA in healthy donors. The PCR ran on 60 Vbeta and 13 Jbeta primers. Here immunoSEQ multiplex PCR was the method, and the copy in TCRdb shows in-frame clones only, minus some. The profile shows about 160,000 clones, over 80% of them singletons. Study-wide results and caveats: The classifier, whose performance was assessed in both the original and validation cohorts, reportedly diagnosed cytomegalovirus status with high specificity and sensitivity. It is likely that the observed cluster of highly shared sequence variants was a sequencing artifact.

V dropped 5 bases and J dropped 2; count of bases not matched to a gene: 9. This CDR3 has 16 residues. Germline CDR1 and CDR2: SGHKS and YYEKEE (reference sequence). This clone was seen only once. Its antigen is unidentified. This receptor was identified in a boy between 2 and 10 years old in good health and CMV-seronegative. The rearrangement links TRBV5-5 to TRBJ1-2, with 10 nucleotides matching TRBD1. Sample: PBMCs. The CDR3 nucleotides are TGTGCCAGCAGTCCGGGACAGGGGTTTAAGAACTATGGCTACACCTTC. Its protein product is CASSPGQGFKNYGYTF.